Presented here are 6 T cell receptor beta chains from one specimen sequenced in a study of T cells after posttransplantation cyclophosphamide. Treatment was busulfan-fludarabine conditioning, a marrow graft, and cyclophosphamide on days +3 and +4. Measured with immunoSEQ multiplex PCR; TCRdb has only the in-frame clones, and not every one. The sample lists some 3,300 clones, 75% to 85% occurring once. The material was PBMCs, obtained roughly 180 days after allogeneic stem cell transplant with posttransplant cyclophosphamide. Receptors were obtained from a male patient aged 55 to 69 who received an allogeneic stem cell transplant from a related donor and was CMV-positive. A share of the T cells may be of graft donor origin.

The chain recombines TRBV4-2 with TRBJ2-3, with a possible D match to TRBD2 (6 bases). Germline V gene data show CDR1 as LGHNA and CDR2 as YNFKEQ. The CDR3 extends over 18 amino acids. The V and J ends lost 0 bases and 0 bases respectively, with 16 bases between them. The CDR3 nucleotides are TGTGCCAGCAGCCAAGACTTGCGGGGAGGTTCTAGCACAGATACGCAGTATTTT. Translation: CASSQDLRGGSSTDTQYF.

V usage is TRBV10-1 and J usage is TRBJ1-1, with 7 nucleotides matching TRBD1. V was pared by 6 bases and J by 0 bases, with 10 bases of the junction left unmatched. Germline V gives CDR1 WNHNN, CDR2 SYGVQD (reference sequence). This CDR3 is built from 16 residues. The DNA of the CDR3 is TGCGCCAGCAGGATCCTGGAGGGGGCGGTGAACACTGAAGCTTTCTTT. Its protein product is CASRILEGAVNTEAFF.

This clone was seen a handful of times. Written as DNA, the CDR3 is TGTGCCAGCAGTGAAGAGCGGACGGGAAACACCATATATTTT. Its translation is CASSEERTGNTIYF. The chain has TRBV25-1 and TRBJ1-3; D not certain. V shed 2 bases and J shed 4 bases, with 9 bases lying between them. The CDR3 sequence is 14 residues long. Germline-derived CDR1 and CDR2 are MGHDK and SYGVNS.

This clone is termed large. The chain employs TRBV5-4 and TRBJ2-1; 10 bases match TRBD2. V shed 7 bases and J 3 bases; nucleotides not matched to a gene: 7. From germline, CDR1 is SGHNT and CDR2 YYREEE (reference sequence). CDR3 length equals 15 residues. The CDR3 here is CASGVIAGGYNEQFF. The DNA of the CDR3 is TGTGCCAGCGGGGTGATAGCGGGAGGCTACAATGAGCAGTTCTTC.

This clone was observed a few times. The chain recombines TRBV29-1 with TRBJ2-7; perhaps TRBD2 as D (6 bases). The CDR3 covers 13 residues. Trimming took 3 bases from V and 0 from J, leaving 9 bases between them. CDR1 SQVTM and CDR2 ANQGSEA come from the germline V gene. Written as DNA, the CDR3 is TGCAGCGTTGACGCCGGGAGCTCCTACGAGCAGTACTTC. Encoded protein: CSVDAGSSYEQYF.

This clone has just one count. The chain combines TRBV29-1 with TRBJ2-5; D uncertain. This CDR3 spans 11 amino acids. Germline lookup yields CDR1 SQVTM and CDR2 ANQGSEA. V was trimmed by 3 bases and J by 5 bases, leaving 7 bases between them. The CDR3 reads CSVEARETQYF. The CDR3 DNA follows: TGCAGCGTTGAGGCGAGGGAGACCCAGTACTTC.